The 30 T cell receptor beta chains reported below all come from one sample, sequenced in a study of regulatory T cells in long-lasting Graves disease. Time point defined: persistent/refractory GD, antithyroid drugs over 5 years with positive TRAb. Researchers made the TCR library from RNA that was extracted from PBMCs. Library construction for TCR beta used iRepertoire HTBI primers and Arm-PCR of CDR3 regions. Via MiXCR, TCRdb re-called the multiplex PCR reads, giving one row per CDR3 protein. The data contain about 340,000 distinct CDR3 sequences, roughly 21% of them singletons. The specimen was peripheral blood mononuclear cells (PBMCs), collected when the disease was refractory, from a patient treated with antithyroid drugs. All receptors come from a female donor with Graves disease.

This clonotype has ten or more counts. This sequence joins TRBV6-1 and TRBJ1-5; D may be TRBD1 (5 bases). Per the germline V gene, CDR1 is MNHNS and CDR2 is SASEGT. The CDR3 is 14 amino acids. V lost 8 bases to trimming and J lost 0 bases, with 11 bases between them. The CDR3 sequence: CASSGRASNQPQHF. CDR3 nucleotide sequence: TGTGCCAGCTCGGGCAGGGCTAGCAATCAGCCCCAGCATTTT.

This clonotype came up many times. V gene TRBV7-9 combines with J gene TRBJ2-7; 10 bases align to TRBD1. Germline V gene data show CDR1 as SEHNR and CDR2 as FQNEAQ (reference sequence). The CDR3 has 16 amino acids. V was clipped by 2 bases and J by 1 base; unmatched bases: 5. The CDR3 sequence: CASSLRGQGPSYEQYF. The CDR3 DNA reads TGTGCCAGCAGCTTACGGGGACAGGGGCCGTCCTACGAGCAGTACTTC.

In nucleotides, the CDR3 is TGTGCCAGCAGGCCTCGGACAGCGTTTAATAATTCACCCCTCCACTTT. Translating it yields CASRPRTAFNNSPLHF. V usage is TRBV28 and J usage is TRBJ1-6, with a possible D match to TRBD1 (6 bases). Germline lookup yields CDR1 MDHEN and CDR2 SYDVKM. The germline V and J ends were trimmed by 6 bases and 5 bases, with 17 bases remaining between them. The CDR3 extends over 16 amino acids.

The rearrangement uses TRBV7-9 and TRBJ2-1; the match to TRBD2 covers 10 bases. Germline trimming cut 5 bases from V and 0 bases from J; bases unmatched to any gene: 10. The germline V gene has CDR1 SEHNR and CDR2 FQNEAQ (reference sequence). This CDR3 comprises 18 residues. The CDR3 nucleotides are TGTGCCAGCAGCCAGACTAGCGGGCATAAGCTCTCCTACAATGAGCAGTTCTTC. It translates to CASSQTSGHKLSYNEQFF.

Regarding this clonotype: A much larger clone lies a single base off, so this may be a read error. The chain carries TRBV2 and TRBJ2-7; the D call may be TRBD1 or TRBD2 (5 bases each). Looked up from germline, CDR1 is SNHLY and CDR2 is FYNNEI. Deletions cut 7 bases from V and 4 bases from J, with 17 bases between. The CDR3 runs to 14 residues. The CDR3, as DNA: TGTGCCAGCAAGGTCGGGGACGGGGATTACGAGCAGTACTTC. This sequence encodes CASKVGDGDYEQYF.

J is TRBJ1-6 and V is TRBV20-1; D might be TRBD1 (5 bases). Per germline, CDR1 DFQATT and CDR2 SNEGSKA (reference sequence). Trimming took 4 bases from V and 7 from J, leaving 17 bases between them. The CDR3 loop spans 15 amino acids. In nucleotides, the CDR3 is TGCAGTGCTACAAGGGCCAGGGTGGGGAATTCACCCCTCCACTTT. Residues: CSATRARVGNSPLHF.

This clonotype has more than one count but fewer than ten. The V call is TRBV19, the J call TRBJ2-5; TRBD1 or TRBD2 may be the D gene (6 bases each). V was clipped by 4 bases and J by 5 bases, with 11 bases between them. Germline CDR1 is LNHDA and CDR2 is SQIVND (reference sequence). The CDR3 has 13 residues. The CDR3 region has the DNA TGTGCCAGTAGTAGGGGGGCGCGGGAGACCCAGTACTTC. It specifies CASSRGARETQYF.

The rearrangement links TRBV6-5 to TRBJ2-2; D tentatively reads TRBD1 or TRBD2 (5 bases each). Germline values: CDR1 MNHEY, CDR2 SVGAGI. The CDR3 has 15 amino acids. Trimming took 0 bases from V and 6 from J, leaving 11 bases between them. The CDR3 loop is CASSYSMGPAGELFF. CDR3 DNA sequence: TGTGCCAGCAGTTACTCGATGGGACCAGCCGGGGAGCTGTTTTTT.

This clonotype occurred a few times. The chain links TRBV18 to TRBJ1-1; 7 bases are shared with TRBD1. Looked up from germline, CDR1 is KGHSH and CDR2 is LQKENI. With 5 bases clipped from V and 0 bases from J, the junction kept 6 bases outside the gene matches. The CDR3 is made up of 15 amino acids. In DNA form, the CDR3 reads TGTGCCAGCTCAGTAACTACAGGGGTGAACACTGAAGCTTTCTTT. Translating gives CASSVTTGVNTEAFF. The full variable domain, with the rest looked up from reference TRBV18 and TRBJ1-1, is NAGVMQNPRHLVRRRGQEARLRCSPMKGHSHVYWYRQLPEEGLKFMVYLQKENIIDESGMPKERFSAEFPKEGPSILRIQQVVRGDSAAYFCASSVTTGVNTEAFFGQGTRLTVV.

The table lists this clonotype with a few counts. V and J are TRBV7-3 and TRBJ2-6, with D possibly being TRBD2 (5 bases). The CDR3 spans 17 residues. Trimming took 1 base from V and 4 from J, leaving 14 bases between them. The germline V gene encodes CDR1 SGHTA and CDR2 FQGTGA. The CDR3 sequence: CASSLNPLAPGANVLTF. As DNA, the CDR3 is TGTGCCAGCAGCTTAAACCCATTAGCGCCGGGGGCCAACGTCCTGACTTTC.

A note on this clonotype: One end of the junction is discordant with germline, which a read error may explain. The J gene is TRBJ2-4, the V gene TRBV19; D perhaps matches TRBD2 (6 bases). Per germline, CDR1 LNHDA and CDR2 SQIVND (reference sequence). CDR3 length: 14 residues. The CDR3 spells CASSTAGVGGEQFF. CDR3 bases: TGTGCCAGTAGTACAGCCGGGGTCGGGGGTGAGCAATTCTTC.

The chain recombines TRBV11-2 with TRBJ2-5; no definite D call. The DNA end is a closer match to TRBJ2-1, so the J assignment may be wrong. The CDR3 extends over 14 amino acids. The germline V gene encodes CDR1 SGHAT and CDR2 FQNNGV. The CDR3 loop reads CASSPIYYNNEQFF. For the CDR3, the DNA is TGTGCCAGCAGCCCTATTTACTACAACAATGAGCAGTTCTTC.

This chain uses TRBV10-3 with TRBJ2-7, with a possible D match to TRBD1 (5 bases). Germline V gene data show CDR1 as ENHRY and CDR2 as SYGVKD. This CDR3 contains 13 residues. Trimming removed 6 bases at V and 10 bases at J, with 19 bases between. In DNA, the CDR3 is TGTGCCATCAGGCAGGGCGCTGGGTCGGAACAGTACTTC. Its protein is CAIRQGAGSEQYF.

The chain joins TRBV6-2 or TRBV6-3 to TRBJ2-6; a weak D match, TRBD1 (5 bases). Per the germline V gene, CDR1 is MNHEY and CDR2 is SVGEGT. The CDR3 has 15 amino acids. V gave up 7 bases and J gave up 0 bases, with 10 bases separating them. CDR3 region: CASTHRTSGANVLTF. The CDR3 DNA is TGTGCCAGCACCCACAGGACCTCTGGGGCCAACGTCCTGACTTTC.

The chain couples TRBV7-2 to TRBJ2-5; maybe TRBD2 (7 bases). Germline CDR1 reads SGHTA; CDR2 reads FQGNSA. This CDR3 comprises 15 residues. Trimming removed 4 bases at V and 5 bases at J, with 17 bases between. CDR3 residues: CASSSGVGGGETQYF. The CDR3 DNA reads TGTGCCAGCAGCTCAGGAGTGGGAGGGGGGGAGACCCAGTACTTC.

At least ten counts were recorded for this clonotype. The chain recombines TRBV2 with TRBJ2-2; D unresolved. CDR1 is SNHLY, CDR2 FYNNEI, per germline. With 8 bases removed from V and 0 bases from J, the gap between germline ends came to 10 bases. The CDR3 contains 14 residues. The CDR3, as DNA: TGTGCCAGCTCTTCCGGAACGAACACCGGGGAGCTGTTTTTT. Translating it yields CASSSGTNTGELFF.

This clonotype was seen many times. The V gene is TRBV6-1, the J gene TRBJ2-7; no reliable D call. The CDR3 totals 14 residues. CDR1 and CDR2 (germline): MNHNS, SASEGT. V was clipped by 2 bases and J by 6 bases, with 14 bases between them. CDR3 amino acids: CASSELGRMSEQYF. The CDR3 DNA sequence: TGTGCCAGCAGTGAACTGGGAAGGATGAGCGAGCAGTACTTC.

The CDR3 DNA follows: TGTGCCATCAGCCCGGGACAGGGCTCCTCTCCCCAGCATTTT. Residues: CAISPGQGSSPQHF. The gene calls are TRBV10-3 and TRBJ1-5, with TRBD1 matching 9 bases. The CDR3 is made up of 14 amino acids. With V trimmed by 6 bases and J by 10 bases, 10 bases remained unmatched. Germline CDR1 reads ENHRY; CDR2 reads SYGVKD.

This clonotype was observed a handful of times. A read error may account for a junction end that differs from germline. V is TRBV6-1 and J is TRBJ1-1, with D maybe TRBD1 (5 bases). This CDR3 spans 14 amino acids. CDR1 is MNHNS, CDR2 SASEGT, per germline. The DNA of the CDR3 is TGTGCCAGCAGGATAGACAGCTCCAACACCCCTGAATTGTTT. This encodes CASRIDSSNTPELF.

There are many counts of this clonotype. This chain connects TRBV28 to TRBJ2-5; unclear D gene. Trimming pared 2 bases from V and 5 bases from J, leaving 18 bases between. The CDR3 length is 16 residues. CDR1 and CDR2 (germline): MDHEN, SYDVKM. CDR3 in amino acids: CASSLHHSAGRETQYF. CDR3 in DNA: TGTGCCAGCAGTTTACACCACTCCGCAGGTCGGGAGACCCAGTACTTC. The full variable domain, rest sourced from reference TRBV28 and TRBJ2-5, is DVKVTQSSRYLVKRTGEKVFLECVQDMDHENMFWYRQDPGLGLRLIYFSYDVKMKEKGDIPEGYSVSREKKERFSLILESASTNQTSMYLCASSLHHSAGRETQYFGPGTRLLVL.

The chain couples TRBV9 to TRBJ2-5, with 8 bases lining up with TRBD2. The V gene end was trimmed by 5 bases and the J gene end by 2 bases; junction bases not matched to a gene: 8. Per the germline V gene, CDR1 is SGDLS and CDR2 is YYNGEE. The CDR3 contains 15 residues. CDR3 nucleotides: TGTGCCAGCAGTGCGACTAGCGCAATACAAGAGACCCAGTACTTC. It codes for CASSATSAIQETQYF.

This clonotype was detected only a few times. The rearrangement uses TRBV3-1 and TRBJ2-2; 9 bases line up with TRBD1. The germline gives CDR1 LGHDT, CDR2 YNNKEL (reference sequence). With 4 bases clipped from V and 0 bases from J, the junction kept 3 bases outside the gene matches. CDR3 length equals 16 residues. Here the CDR3 DNA reads TGTGCCAGCAGCCGGGGGACAGGGACGAACACCGGGGAGCTGTTTTTT. This sequence encodes CASSRGTGTNTGELFF. Full variable domain (outside the CDR3, taken from reference TRBV3-1 and TRBJ2-2): DTAVSQTPKYLVTQMGNDKSIKCEQNLGHDTMYWYKQDSKKFLKIMFSYNNKELIINETVPNRFSPKSPDKAHLNLHINSLELGDSAVYFCASSRGTGTNTGELFFGEGSRLTVL.

This clonotype was seen many times. The chain uses TRBV7-2 and TRBJ1-4; 7 nucleotides match TRBD1. J lost 8 bases, V lost 5 bases, and 11 bases had no gene match. The CDR3 length is 15 residues. Germline V CDR1 and CDR2: SGHTA, FQGNSA. In nucleotides, the CDR3 is TGTGCCAGCAGCCTCCAGACAGGGTCCGCCGAAAAACTGTTTTTT. Encoded protein: CASSLQTGSAEKLFF.

This clonotype was picked up one time. This chain links TRBV4-1 with TRBJ1-2, with 7 bases fitting TRBD1. The germline gives CDR1 MGHRA, CDR2 YSYEKL. The CDR3 runs 16 residues. J lost 3 bases, V lost 0 bases, and 7 bases had no gene match. CDR3 coding DNA: TGCGCCAGCAGCCAAGAAATCAAGGGGGCATACTATGGCTACACCTTC. Its protein is CASSQEIKGAYYGYTF.

In this sample, this clonotype turned up a few times. V is TRBV19 and J is TRBJ1-5; D is possibly TRBD1 (5 bases). From germline, CDR1 is LNHDA and CDR2 SQIVND (reference sequence). The ends were cut back, 6 bases at V and 1 base at J, with 16 bases in the middle. The CDR3 is 16 residues long. CDR3 sequence: CASRPGGGGSNQPQHF. The CDR3 DNA reads TGTGCCAGTAGACCGGGGGGTGGTGGAAGCAATCAGCCCCAGCATTTT.

The genes are TRBV5-1 and TRBJ2-3; D is unclear. Deletions cut 5 bases from V and 3 bases from J, with 4 bases between. This CDR3 contains 11 residues. The germline V gene encodes CDR1 SGHRS and CDR2 YFSETQ. The CDR3 here is CASRRTDTQYF. DNA for the CDR3: TGCGCCAGCAGAAGAACAGATACGCAGTATTTT. Filled out from reference TRBV5-1 and TRBJ2-3, the complete variable domain reads KAGVTQTPRYLIKTRGQQVTLSCSPISGHRSVSWYQQTPGQGLQFLFEYFSETQRNKGNFPGRFSGRQFSNSRSEMNVSTLELGDSALYLCASRRTDTQYFGPGTRLTVL.

This clonotype has just a few counts. The J gene is TRBJ1-4, the V gene TRBV5-4; D might be TRBD1 (5 bases). The CDR3 consists of 15 residues. Per germline, CDR1 SGHNT and CDR2 YYREEE (reference sequence). V was cut by 4 bases and J by 0 bases, with 10 bases left in between. The chain's CDR3 is CASSPGGATNEKLFF. CDR3 coding DNA: TGTGCCAGCAGCCCGGGGGGGGCAACTAATGAAAAACTGTTTTTT.

V and J are TRBV3-1 and TRBJ2-3, with no clear D. V was clipped by 4 bases and J by 5 bases, with 13 bases between them. The CDR3 runs to 14 residues. The germline V gene encodes CDR1 LGHDT and CDR2 YNNKEL (reference sequence). Here the CDR3 DNA reads TGTGCCAGCAGCCCTTACCGACTTGAAGATACGCAGTATTTT. Translating gives CASSPYRLEDTQYF.

The rearrangement joins TRBV5-1 to TRBJ1-2; D call uncertain. The CDR3 extends over 13 amino acids. Trimming left V 4 bases short and J 3 bases short, with 10 bases between. Germline lookup yields CDR1 SGHRS and CDR2 YFSETQ. This chain's CDR3 is CASSPLDHYGYTF. The CDR3 DNA reads as TGCGCCAGCAGCCCCTTGGACCACTATGGCTACACCTTC.

This clonotype was seen many times. The chain joins TRBV12-3 or TRBV12-4 to TRBJ1-1; no clear D gene. V lost 0 bases and J 7 bases, leaving 12 bases between the germline ends. The CDR3 contains 14 residues. DNA for the CDR3: TGTGCCAGCAGTTTAGCAAGCAAGGCCCATGAAGCTTTCTTT. Its protein product is CASSLASKAHEAFF.